The 21 T cell receptor beta chains given below trace back to one sample, sequenced in a study of CD8 T cells in Susac syndrome. Roughly 0.45 to 1 ug RNA was reverse transcribed with random hexamers. TCRdb itself ran the immunoSEQ multiplex PCR reads through MiXCR, one entry per CDR3 protein. Here the sample spans 100,000 to 150,000 distinct CDR3 sequences, roughly 76% being singletons. Sequencing input: CD8+ T cells from PBMCs. Receptors originate from a human donor with multiple sclerosis.

This chain links TRBV5-1 with TRBJ2-3; D call uncertain. The CDR3 consists of 14 residues. Germline V gene lookup returns CDR1 SGHRS and CDR2 YFSETQ. V lost 0 bases and J 6 bases, leaving 11 bases between the germline ends. CDR3 region: CASSLVSTRDTQYF. The DNA of the CDR3 is TGCGCCAGCAGCTTGGTCTCGACCAGGGATACGCAGTATTTT. Drawing the rest from reference TRBV5-1 and TRBJ2-3, the complete variable domain is KAGVTQTPRYLIKTRGQQVTLSCSPISGHRSVSWYQQTPGQGLQFLFEYFSETQRNKGNFPGRFSGRQFSNSRSEMNVSTLELGDSALYLCASSLVSTRDTQYFGPGTRLTVL.

The chain couples TRBV27 to TRBJ1-5; 7 nucleotides agree with TRBD1. V shed 6 bases, J shed 5 bases, and the junction held 10 bases outside the gene matches. Germline-derived CDR1 and CDR2 are MNHEY and SMNVEV (reference sequence). The CDR3 runs to 15 residues. The CDR3 sequence is CASSPTGDGYQPQHF. The CDR3 nucleotides are TGTGCCAGCAGCCCAACAGGGGACGGCTATCAGCCCCAGCATTTT.

This clonotype is a singleton in its sample. The gene calls are TRBV20-1 and TRBJ2-5, with TRBD2 as a possible D gene (6 bases). V gave up 6 bases and J gave up 0 bases, with 11 bases separating them. The CDR3 sequence is 13 residues long. Per germline, CDR1 DFQATT and CDR2 SNEGSKA (reference sequence). DNA for the CDR3: TGCAGTGCCGGGACTCAGTACCAAGAGACCCAGTACTTC. It specifies CSAGTQYQETQYF.

This clonotype was counted only a few times. The rearrangement uses TRBV20-1 and TRBJ2-1, with D hard to call. Trimming cost V 6 bases and J 5 bases, with 14 bases left between them. Germline assignment: CDR1 DFQATT and CDR2 SNEGSKA (reference sequence). The CDR3 runs 13 residues. CDR3 sequence reads: CSAKAYLNNEQFF. The CDR3, as DNA: TGCAGTGCGAAGGCCTACCTGAACAATGAGCAGTTCTTC.

This chain connects TRBV15 to TRBJ2-7; D is perhaps TRBD2 (5 bases). The V gene lost 5 bases and the J gene lost 5 bases, with 22 bases spanning the gap. Germline V gives CDR1 LNHNV, CDR2 YYDKDF (reference sequence). The CDR3 loop spans 16 amino acids. CDR3 residues: CATSQPVRVILDEQYF. CDR3 in DNA: TGTGCCACCAGCCAGCCTGTGAGGGTAATCCTCGACGAGCAGTACTTC.

The chain employs TRBV9 and TRBJ2-6; 12 nucleotides match TRBD1. This CDR3 has 17 residues. Unmatched junction bases numbered 7, after V lost 4 bases and J lost 5 bases. Germline CDR1 SGDLS, CDR2 YYNGEE. CDR3 DNA sequence: TGTGCCAGCAGCCCGGGACAGGGGGCAAGGTGGGCCAACGTCCTGACTTTC. This gives the protein CASSPGQGARWANVLTF.

This clonotype has only one observation. This chain connects TRBV12-5 to TRBJ2-6, with unresolved D. V lost 6 bases to trimming and J lost 2 bases, with 14 bases between them. The V gene's germline CDR1 is LGHNT and CDR2 FRNRAP. The CDR3 has 16 amino acids. The DNA for the CDR3 is TGTGCTAGTGGCAATCCAGTTAGACCTGGGGCCAACGTCCTGACTTTC. Translating it yields CASGNPVRPGANVLTF. The variable domain in full, completed from reference TRBV12-5 and TRBJ2-6, reads DARVTQTPRHKVTEMGQEVTMRCQPILGHNTVFWYRQTMMQGLELLAYFRNRAPLDDSGMPKDRFSAEMPDATLATLKIQPSEPRDSAVYFCASGNPVRPGANVLTFGAGSRLTVL.

The table lists this clonotype with a few counts. The chain has TRBV6-1 and TRBJ2-1; 9 nucleotides match TRBD2. With V trimmed by 8 bases and J by 4 bases, 3 bases remained unmatched. Per germline, CDR1 MNHNS and CDR2 SASEGT. This CDR3 comprises 13 residues. The CDR3 DNA sequence: TGTGCCAGCGTGAGCGGGGGGTACAATGAGCAGTTCTTC. Its protein is CASVSGGYNEQFF.

The rearrangement links TRBV19 to TRBJ1-5; TRBD1 might be the D (5 bases). CDR1 is LNHDA and CDR2 is SQIVND in the germline V gene (reference sequence). The CDR3 has 17 amino acids. The ends were cut back, 3 bases at V and 0 bases at J, with 15 bases in the middle. CDR3 protein: CASSMKEGHYSNQPQHF. CDR3 DNA: TGTGCCAGTAGTATGAAGGAGGGGCATTATAGCAATCAGCCCCAGCATTTT.

V and J are TRBV27 and TRBJ1-5; the D gene is possibly TRBD1 (5 bases). The V and J ends lost 1 base and 6 bases respectively, with 13 bases between them. The CDR3 extends over 15 amino acids. Germline V CDR1 and CDR2: MNHEY, SMNVEV (reference sequence). The DNA for the CDR3 is TGTGCCAGCAGTTTATTTCCGGGGGAGAGTCAGCCCCAGCATTTT. This encodes CASSLFPGESQPQHF.

This clonotype has just one count. This chain connects TRBV28 to TRBJ1-1, with D perhaps TRBD1 (5 bases). V lost 3 bases to trimming and J lost 5 bases, with 10 bases between them. The CDR3 has 13 amino acids. CDR1 MDHEN and CDR2 SYDVKM come from the germline V gene. The CDR3 DNA reads TGTGCCAGCAGTTTGTTGACAGATACTGAAGCTTTCTTT. Its protein product is CASSLLTDTEAFF.

V usage is TRBV10-3 and J usage is TRBJ2-1, with 11 nucleotides matching TRBD2. The V segment lost 6 bases and the J segment 7 bases; nucleotides outside the gene matches: 5. Germline loops: CDR1 ENHRY, CDR2 SYGVKD. The CDR3 has 14 residues. CDR3 DNA: TGTGCCATCAGCGGTAGCGGGAGGGGGAATGAGCAGTTCTTC. Translating it yields CAISGSGRGNEQFF.

The V and J genes are TRBV6-6 and TRBJ2-7; D might be TRBD1 or TRBD2, each matching 6 bases. Germline CDR1 MNHNY, CDR2 SVGAGI (reference sequence). This CDR3 spans 16 amino acids. The V and J ends lost 2 bases and 0 bases respectively, with 14 bases between them. CDR3: CASSYPGALLSYEQYF. In nucleotides, the CDR3 is TGTGCCAGCAGTTACCCGGGGGCGCTACTCTCCTACGAGCAGTACTTC.

V gene TRBV27 combines with J gene TRBJ2-1, with 8 bases lining up with TRBD2. Germline assignment: CDR1 MNHEY and CDR2 SMNVEV (reference sequence). The CDR3 is 15 amino acids. With 6 bases clipped from V and 3 bases from J, the junction kept 7 bases outside the gene matches. CDR3 DNA: TGTGCCAGCAGGGTAGCGGGATCAATCTACAATGAGCAGTTCTTC. It yields the protein CASRVAGSIYNEQFF.

This rearrangement joins TRBV11-3 to TRBJ2-2; D is perhaps TRBD2 (5 bases). Germline V gene sequence: CDR1 SGHNT, CDR2 YENEEA. Trimming stripped 0 bases from V and 7 bases from J, with 24 bases between. The CDR3 covers 19 residues. CDR3 nucleotide sequence: TGTGCCAGCAGCTTAGATCTTTTTGGCGGGTCTGGTCTCGACGGGGAGCTGTTTTTT. Protein product: CASSLDLFGGSGLDGELFF.

The gene calls are TRBV2 and TRBJ2-4, with 7 bases fitting TRBD2. CDR1 is SNHLY, CDR2 FYNNEI, per germline. Unmatched junction bases numbered 12, after V lost 7 bases and J lost 0 bases. The CDR3 sequence is 17 residues long. The CDR3 DNA reads TGTGCCAGCACCGCGCGGGAGTGGGAACTAGCCAAAAACATTCAGTACTTC. Residues: CASTAREWELAKNIQYF.

CDR3 in amino acids: CAHTPDTRKEAFF. The CDR3 coding sequence is TGTGCCCACACTCCAGACACCCGGAAAGAAGCTTTCTTT. This chain connects TRBV6-6 to TRBJ1-1; D not resolved. This CDR3 has 13 residues. CDR1 is MNHNY, CDR2 SVGAGI, per germline (reference sequence). Trimming pared 11 bases from V and 8 bases from J, leaving 21 bases between.

The rearrangement joins TRBV2 to TRBJ2-1; maybe TRBD2 (5 bases). Trimming shortened V by 1 base and J by 1 base, and 8 bases separated the two germline ends. This CDR3 has 15 amino acids. From germline, CDR1 is SNHLY and CDR2 FYNNEI. The CDR3 nucleotides are TGTGCCAGCAGTGAAGGAGGGTTTTCCTACAATGAGCAGTTCTTC. It specifies CASSEGGFSYNEQFF.

The CDR3 reads CAWTPVQGDTQYF. The DNA of the CDR3 is TGTGCCTGGACTCCAGTCCAGGGAGATACGCAGTATTTT. The chain carries TRBV30 and TRBJ2-3; possibly TRBD1 for D (5 bases). Germline CDR1 reads GTSNPN; CDR2 reads SVGIG (reference sequence). The V and J ends lost 4 bases and 5 bases respectively, with 13 bases between them. CDR3 size: 13 residues.

J is TRBJ1-1 and V is TRBV12-3 or TRBV12-4; weak D call: TRBD1 (5 bases). This CDR3 has 14 amino acids. V lost 5 bases, J lost 1 base, and 11 bases lay in between. The CDR3 is CASSIPGGNTEAFF. The CDR3 nucleotides read TGTGCCAGCAGTATCCCGGGGGGGAACACTGAAGCTTTCTTT.

This clonotype was detected a few times. CDR3 sequence reads: CASSYSGLNEQFF. In nucleotides, the CDR3 is TGTGCCAGCAGTTACTCGGGGTTAAATGAGCAGTTCTTC. This sequence joins TRBV6-6 and TRBJ2-1; D unclear. The CDR3 spans 13 residues. The V gene lost 0 bases and the J gene lost 7 bases, with 7 bases spanning the gap. Per germline, CDR1 MNHNY and CDR2 SVGAGI (reference sequence).